What follows is one TCR beta chain and its context. This sample was taken from a study of blood T cell repertoires in COVID-19. For the study at large: The United States, Italy and Spain were the sources of the acute and convalescent COVID-19 samples.

Here immunoSEQ multiplex PCR was the method, and the copy in TCRdb shows in-frame clones only, minus some. Of roughly 260,000 clones listed, 75% to 90% were seen once; the top ten hold 2% to 2.5%. The germline V gene encodes CDR1 LNHDA and CDR2 SQIVND (reference sequence). V was cut by 3 bases and J by 3 bases, with 11 bases left in between. This CDR3 is 14 amino acids long. The TCR was taken from a woman between 45 and 65 years old who had recovered from COVID-19. J is TRBJ1-1 and V is TRBV19; D ambiguous. Sequencing input: peripheral blood. CDR3 in amino acids: CASSIINRDTEAFF. CDR3 sequence (DNA): TGTGCCAGTAGTATCATCAACCGGGACACTGAAGCTTTCTTT.